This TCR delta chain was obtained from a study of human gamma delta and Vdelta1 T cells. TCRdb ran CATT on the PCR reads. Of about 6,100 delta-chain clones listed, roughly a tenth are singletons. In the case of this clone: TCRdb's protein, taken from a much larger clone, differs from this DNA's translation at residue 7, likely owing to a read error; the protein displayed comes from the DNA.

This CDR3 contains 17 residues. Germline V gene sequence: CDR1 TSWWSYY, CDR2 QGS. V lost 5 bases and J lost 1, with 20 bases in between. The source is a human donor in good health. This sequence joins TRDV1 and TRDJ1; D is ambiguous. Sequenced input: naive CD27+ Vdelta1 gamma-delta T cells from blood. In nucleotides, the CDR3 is TGTGCTCTTGGGACGGACTCCCCCCCTGGAGGCACCGATAAACTCATCTTT. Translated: CALGTDSPPGGTDKLIF.